This TCR beta chain was captured by sequencing in a study of T cell repertoires in cytomegalovirus infection. The ends lost 2 bases at V and 3 bases at J; junction bases unmatched: 4. The CDR3 totals 16 residues. Germline loops: CDR1 SEHNR, CDR2 FQNEAQ (reference sequence). TCRdb redid the calling of the reads with MiXCR, one entry per CDR3 protein. The data contain roughly 45,000 distinct CDR3 sequences, about a fifth of them singletons. A note on this clonotype: Its antigen is unknown.

V usage is TRBV7-9 and J usage is TRBJ2-3; 11 nucleotides match TRBD2. The source is a human donor in good health (CMV status not recorded). Some clones in this sample may be carry-over from other donors' samples. This specimen consisted of CD8+ T cells from cultured PBMCs, obtained from culture after CMV antigen stimulation. The CDR3: CASSLQTSGGTDTQYF. In DNA form, the CDR3 reads TGTGCCAGCAGCTTACAAACTAGCGGGGGTACAGATACGCAGTATTTT.